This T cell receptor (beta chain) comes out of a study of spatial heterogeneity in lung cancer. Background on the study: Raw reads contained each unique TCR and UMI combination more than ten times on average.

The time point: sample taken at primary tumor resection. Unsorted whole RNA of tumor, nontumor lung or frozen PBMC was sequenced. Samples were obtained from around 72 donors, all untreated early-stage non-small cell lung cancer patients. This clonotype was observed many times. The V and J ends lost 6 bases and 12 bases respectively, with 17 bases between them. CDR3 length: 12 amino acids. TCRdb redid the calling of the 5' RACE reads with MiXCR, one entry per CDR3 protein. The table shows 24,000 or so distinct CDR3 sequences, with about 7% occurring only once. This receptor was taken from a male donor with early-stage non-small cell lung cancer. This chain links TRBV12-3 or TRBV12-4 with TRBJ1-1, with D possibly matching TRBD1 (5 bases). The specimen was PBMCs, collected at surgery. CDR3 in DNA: TGTGCCAGCAGCCCCCGGGGCCGGTTGACTTTCTTT. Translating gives CASSPRGRLTFF.